A selection of T cell receptor beta chains follows, all from one sample in a study of T cells in Graves' hyperthyroidism and ophthalmopathy. One entry per CDR3 protein, called by TCRdb with MiXCR from the multiplex PCR reads. The repertoire includes about 480,000 distinct CDR3 sequences, around a quarter of them detected once, and about 11% sits in the top ten. The sample consisted of blood. The origin of the receptors is a woman between 25 and 40 years old with Graves' ophthalmopathy. Each CDR3 is given with its conserved first and last residue. D genes are given only for firm matches. Clone sizes are given selectively: once, few, many, or a class where the clone is expanded.

size: -; V: TRBV18; J: TRBJ1-2; D: TRBD1; length: 18; CDR3: CASSVQGTSLSWGYGYTF; DNA: TGTGCCAGCTCCGTACAGGGGACCTCCCTAAGCTGGGGCTATGGCTACACCTTC
size: -; V: TRBV12-3/TRBV12-4; J: TRBJ1-1; D: -; length: 14; CDR3: CASGPGILNTEAFF; DNA: TGTGCCAGCGGCCCTGGGATCCTGAACACTGAAGCTTTCTTT
size: -; V: TRBV28; J: TRBJ2-5; D: TRBD1; length: 15; CDR3: CASSFQGAVGETQYF; DNA: TGTGCCAGCAGTTTTCAGGGGGCCGTTGGGGAGACCCAGTACTTC
size: -; V: TRBV6-5; J: TRBJ1-1; D: -; length: 16; CDR3: CASSYSPAASNTEAFF; DNA: TGTGCCAGCAGTTACTCTCCCGCGGCCTCGAACACTGAAGCTTTCTTT
size: many; V: TRBV19; J: TRBJ1-2; D: -; length: 12; CDR3: CALSWGTGGYTF; DNA: TGTGCCCTCTCCTGGGGTACAGGGGGCTACACCTTC
size: -; V: TRBV28; J: TRBJ2-7; D: -; length: 14; CDR3: CASNLQGLGYEQYF; DNA: TGTGCCAGCAACCTACAGGGACTCGGCTACGAGCAGTACTTC
size: -; V: TRBV6-5; J: TRBJ2-7; D: -; length: 13; CDR3: CASSSRPGGEQYF; DNA: TGTGCCAGCAGTTCAAGACCCGGCGGGGAGCAGTACTTC
size: few; V: TRBV28; J: TRBJ2-7; D: TRBD1; length: 16; CDR3: CASRSSPGQGDYEQYF; DNA: TGTGCCAGCAGGAGCTCTCCGGGACAGGGTGACTACGAGCAGTACTTC
size: -; V: TRBV7-8; J: TRBJ1-1; D: -; length: 13; CDR3: CASRTDPTAEDFF; DNA: TGTGCCAGCAGGACAGATCCCACGGCTGAAGATTTCTTT
size: -; V: TRBV28; J: TRBJ2-7; D: TRBD1; length: 13; CDR3: CASRGMNRGEQYF; DNA: TGTGCCAGCAGAGGTATGAACAGGGGCGAGCAGTACTTC
size: many; V: TRBV3-1; J: TRBJ2-6; D: -; length: 14; CDR3: CASSSRPGANVLTF; DNA: TGTGCCAGCAGCTCCCGCCCTGGGGCCAACGTCCTGACTTTC
size: many; V: TRBV29-1; J: TRBJ2-7; D: -; length: 13; CDR3: CSVEEEGGYEQYF; DNA: TGCAGCGTTGAAGAGGAGGGAGGCTACGAGCAGTACTTC
size: many; V: TRBV28; J: TRBJ1-5; D: -; length: 14; CDR3: CASSFALDNQPQHF; DNA: TGTGCCAGCAGTTTCGCCTTGGACAATCAGCCCCAGCATTTT
size: many; V: TRBV12-3/TRBV12-4; J: TRBJ1-2; D: TRBD1; length: 15; CDR3: CASSYGTGSPYGYTF; DNA: TGTGCCAGCAGTTACGGGACAGGATCACCCTATGGCTACACCTTC
size: -; V: TRBV15; J: TRBJ1-1; D: -; length: 13; CDR3: CATRGDWNTEAFF; DNA: TGTGCCACCAGGGGGGACTGGAACACTGAAGCTTTCTTT
size: -; V: TRBV12-3/TRBV12-4; J: TRBJ1-1; D: -; length: 13; CDR3: CASSLASPAEAFF; DNA: TGTGCCAGCAGTTTAGCCTCTCCGGCTGAAGCTTTCTTT
size: once; V: TRBV24-1; J: TRBJ1-1; D: -; length: 13; CDR3: CATQRGWETEAFF; DNA: TGTGCCACCCAAAGGGGGTGGGAAACTGAAGCTTTCTTT
size: many; V: TRBV7-2; J: TRBJ2-5; D: TRBD2; length: 15; CDR3: CASRKGGGGVETQYF; DNA: TGTGCCAGCAGAAAAGGTGGCGGGGGGGTTGAGACCCAGTACTTC
size: many; V: TRBV20-1; J: TRBJ2-5; D: -; length: 15; CDR3: CSATRPGRPQETQYF; DNA: TGCAGTGCTACGCGGCCGGGACGACCCCAAGAGACCCAGTACTTC
size: -; V: TRBV7-2; J: TRBJ2-2; D: -; length: 14; CDR3: CASSPRTHTGELFF; DNA: TGTGCCAGCAGCCCTCGGACCCACACCGGGGAGCTGTTTTTT